The 30 T cell receptor beta chains below were found in one sample sequenced in a study of regulatory T cells in long-lasting Graves disease. Library construction for TCR beta used iRepertoire HTBI primers and Arm-PCR of CDR3 regions. MiXCR was run by TCRdb on the multiplex PCR reads, yielding one entry per CDR3 protein. Of 350,000 to 550,000 distinct CDR3 sequences listed, 16% are singletons. Regarding time point: newly diagnosed GD, antithyroid drugs for less than 3 months. TCR sequences were obtained from RNA taken from PBMCs. This sample was shared with a second study, whose subject was T cells in Graves' hyperthyroidism and ophthalmopathy.

This sample comprised peripheral blood mononuclear cells (PBMCs), obtained at new diagnosis, from a patient treated with antithyroid drugs. These receptor sequences come from a woman aged 18 to 35 with Graves disease.

This clonotype was observed a handful of times. The CDR3 DNA sequence: TGTGCCAGTAGTGCCGGGACTCCAAGCTCCTACAATGAGCAGTTCTTC. It translates to CASSAGTPSSYNEQFF. V gene TRBV19 combines with J gene TRBJ2-1; D is possibly TRBD2 (6 bases). Trimming shortened V by 5 bases and J by 0 bases, and 14 bases separated the two germline ends. Looked up from germline, CDR1 is LNHDA and CDR2 is SQIVND (reference sequence). CDR3 length: 16 amino acids.

This clonotype was counted only a few times. V usage is TRBV9 and J usage is TRBJ2-2; no clear D. The V and J ends lost 2 bases and 6 bases respectively, with 8 bases between them. There are 13 residues in the CDR3. Germline V gives CDR1 SGDLS, CDR2 YYNGEE. Here the CDR3 reads CASSVLPSGELFF. The CDR3 DNA reads as TGTGCCAGCAGCGTCCTCCCGTCCGGGGAGCTGTTTTTT.

In nucleotides, the CDR3 is TGTGCCAGCAGTTACTGGGGACAGAACACTGAAGCTTTCTTT. This translates into CASSYWGQNTEAFF. J is TRBJ1-1 and V is TRBV6-2 or TRBV6-3, with D possibly matching TRBD1 (6 bases). Trimming pared 1 base from V and 1 base from J, leaving 7 bases between. CDR3 length: 14 amino acids. The germline V gene encodes CDR1 MNHEY and CDR2 SVGEGT.

This clonotype was counted ten times or more. The chain recombines TRBV30 with TRBJ2-1, with D uncertain. CDR3 length: 12 residues. CDR1 and CDR2 (germline): GTSNPN, SVGIG (reference sequence). Trimming took 2 bases from V and 10 from J, leaving 12 bases between them. CDR3: CAWSRSSEEQFF. The CDR3 region has the DNA TGTGCCTGGAGTCGGAGTTCGGAAGAGCAGTTCTTC.

The V and J genes are TRBV7-2 and TRBJ2-7, with D unresolved. This CDR3 is built from 12 residues. Trimming took off 5 bases at V and 6 bases at J, with 11 bases between the two ends. Per germline, CDR1 SGHTA and CDR2 FQGNSA. CDR3 nucleotides: TGTGCCAGCAGCCTACCCCCGACCGAGCAGTACTTC. Its protein is CASSLPPTEQYF. Full variable domain (missing parts from reference TRBV7-2 and TRBJ2-7): GAGVSQSPSNKVTEKGKDVELRCDPISGHTALYWYRQSLGQGLEFLIYFQGNSAPDKSGLPSDRFSAERTGGSVSTLTIQRTQQEDSAVYLCASSLPPTEQYFGPGTRLTVT.

This clonotype was counted ten times or more. This sequence joins TRBV2 and TRBJ2-3, with 16 bases that match TRBD2. CDR1 and CDR2 from the germline V gene are SNHLY and FYNNEI. This CDR3 is built from 16 residues. V trimming: 4 bases; J trimming: 4 bases; junction bases outside the gene matches: 2. Written as DNA, the CDR3 is TGTGCCAGCAGTGTGGGACTAGCGGGAGGGTCAGATACGCAGTATTTT. It is translated as CASSVGLAGGSDTQYF.

This clonotype was observed a single time. A single base separates this from a much larger clone, so it may be a read error. This rearrangement joins TRBV10-3 to TRBJ1-5; weak D call: TRBD1 (5 bases). The CDR3 covers 14 residues. Germline loops: CDR1 ENHRY, CDR2 SYGVKD. The CDR3 is CAISQGDSNQPLHF. The CDR3 DNA is TGTGCCATCAGCCAAGGGGATAGCAATCAGCCCCTGCATTTT.

This chain connects TRBV20-1 to TRBJ1-2; no clear D. The germline V gene has CDR1 DFQATT and CDR2 SNEGSKA (reference sequence). This CDR3 region has 11 residues. With 0 bases removed from V and 10 bases from J, the gap between germline ends came to 9 bases. The DNA of the CDR3 is TGCAGTGCTAGAGAGCCCCGTGACTACACCTTC. Residues: CSAREPRDYTF.

This clonotype was counted at least ten times. The genes are TRBV6-1 and TRBJ2-3; TRBD2 matches 9 bases. Losses at the gene ends were 7 bases for V and 1 base for J; bases not matched to a gene: 3. The CDR3 is 14 amino acids. From germline, CDR1 is MNHNS and CDR2 SASEGT. CDR3 sequence reads: CASKRLAGTDTQYF. CDR3 bases: TGTGCCAGCAAGAGACTAGCGGGCACAGATACGCAGTATTTT.

This clonotype was seen at least ten times. The CDR3 nucleotides read TGTGCCAGCAGCGCCCAGCGGGCGATTCAAGAGACCCAGTACTTC. Translating gives CASSAQRAIQETQYF. This chain joins TRBV2 and TRBJ2-5, with D maybe TRBD2 (6 bases). This CDR3 contains 15 residues. V lost 6 bases and J lost 2, with 16 bases in between. The V gene's germline CDR1 is SNHLY and CDR2 FYNNEI.

Only a few counts were recorded for this clonotype. V and J are TRBV20-1 and TRBJ1-3, with 8 bases lining up with TRBD1. The trim removed 2 bases at V and 4 bases at J, leaving 10 bases unmatched. The CDR3 totals 16 residues. In germline, CDR1 is DFQATT, CDR2 SNEGSKA (reference sequence). This chain's CDR3 is CSARTTGDPNGNTIYF. The CDR3 DNA is TGCAGTGCTAGAACGACAGGGGACCCGAACGGAAACACCATATATTTT.

The V and J genes are TRBV20-1 and TRBJ2-1; D is unclear. V was cut by 2 bases and J by 5 bases, with 7 bases left in between. The CDR3 loop spans 12 amino acids. From germline, CDR1 is DFQATT and CDR2 SNEGSKA (reference sequence). CDR3 protein: CSARLPHNEQFF. For the CDR3, the DNA is TGCAGTGCTAGACTCCCCCACAATGAGCAGTTCTTC.

There are many counts of this clonotype. The V call is TRBV5-5, the J call TRBJ2-3; D gene uncertain. This CDR3 is 12 amino acids long. From germline, CDR1 is SGHKS and CDR2 YYEKEE (reference sequence). Trimming left V 2 bases short and J 7 bases short, with 8 bases between. DNA for the CDR3: TGTGCCAGCAGCTTCGATGGTAATACGCAGTATTTT. Its protein is CASSFDGNTQYF. Full variable domain (rest looked up from reference TRBV5-5 and TRBJ2-3): DAGVTQSPTHLIKTRGQQVTLRCSPISGHKSVSWYQQVLGQGPQFIFQYYEKEERGRGNFPDRFSARQFPNYSSELNVNALLLGDSALYLCASSFDGNTQYFGPGTRLTVL.

The gene calls are TRBV4-3 and TRBJ2-1, with 10 bases that match TRBD1. V gave up 0 bases and J gave up 8 bases; unmatched junction bases: 4. The CDR3 sequence is 15 residues long. CDR1 LGHNA and CDR2 YSLEER come from the germline V gene. The CDR3 here is CASSQDGTGVDEQFF. The CDR3 DNA reads TGCGCCAGCAGCCAAGACGGGACAGGGGTCGATGAGCAGTTCTTC.

In this sample, this clonotype turned up many times. The chain links TRBV12-3 or TRBV12-4 to TRBJ2-3, with 12 bases that match TRBD2. V dropped 1 base and J dropped 4; count of bases not matched to a gene: 9. The CDR3 covers 18 residues. CDR3 in DNA: TGTGCCAGCAGTTTAGAAGAGGGTCTAGCGGGAGGGCCAGATACGCAGTATTTT. Encoded protein: CASSLEEGLAGGPDTQYF.

The chain is built from TRBV20-1 and TRBJ2-1, with D uncertain. Germline lookup yields CDR1 DFQATT and CDR2 SNEGSKA (reference sequence). This CDR3 is 11 amino acids long. V was pared by 3 bases and J by 10 bases, with 10 bases between. CDR3 in DNA: TGCAGTGCTAGGGTTGGGCAGGAGCAGTTCTTC. Protein product: CSARVGQEQFF.

This clonotype was picked up a small number of times. The CDR3 loop is CASSAAGAGNTIYF. The CDR3 DNA follows: TGTGCCAGCAGTGCCGCAGGGGCTGGAAACACCATATATTTT. The chain is built from TRBV28 and TRBJ1-3, with D perhaps matching TRBD1 (6 bases). V gave up 5 bases and J gave up 2 bases, with 10 bases separating them. CDR3 size: 14 residues. Germline V gene data show CDR1 as MDHEN and CDR2 as SYDVKM.

The V gene is TRBV28, the J gene TRBJ1-6; 10 positions match TRBD1. This CDR3 has 19 residues. Germline lookup yields CDR1 MDHEN and CDR2 SYDVKM. After removal of 3 bases from V and 7 bases from J, the junction contained 15 bases not matched to a gene. CDR3 sequence reads: CASSFRLPSMGQGNSPLHF. The DNA of the CDR3 is TGTGCCAGCAGTTTCCGACTCCCGAGTATGGGACAGGGGAATTCACCCCTCCACTTT.

This clonotype showed up many times. The chain carries TRBV28 and TRBJ2-5; D uncertain. Germline V gene sequence: CDR1 MDHEN, CDR2 SYDVKM. V was trimmed by 4 bases and J by 1 base, leaving 19 bases between them. The CDR3 extends over 17 amino acids. The CDR3 region has the DNA TGTGCCAGCAGTTATCGGAGCCGTATGACGCTCCAAGAGACCCAGTACTTC. Its protein is CASSYRSRMTLQETQYF.

This clonotype was observed many times. CDR3 sequence reads: CASSLRWREGPETQYF. CDR3 in DNA: TGTGCCAGCAGTTTAAGATGGAGGGAGGGCCCAGAGACCCAGTACTTC. The J gene is TRBJ2-5, the V gene TRBV28; 7 bases are a match to TRBD2. Unmatched junction bases numbered 10, after V lost 2 bases and J lost 4 bases. The CDR3 is 16 residues long. Per germline, CDR1 MDHEN and CDR2 SYDVKM.

This clonotype came up a few times. The chain combines TRBV12-3 or TRBV12-4 with TRBJ1-3, with a weak D call TRBD1 (5 bases). The CDR3 is 15 residues long. The ends were cut back, 6 bases at V and 0 bases at J, with 12 bases in the middle. The CDR3 DNA reads TGTGCCAGCAGACCCCGGGGCTACTCTGGAAACACCATATATTTT. Translating it yields CASRPRGYSGNTIYF.

A note on this clonotype: The junction differs from germline at one of its ends, possibly a read error. The chain carries TRBV6-5 and TRBJ2-4, with D perhaps assigned TRBD1 or TRBD2 (6 bases each). The CDR3 has 13 residues. The V gene's germline CDR1 is MNHEY and CDR2 SVGAGI. The CDR3 loop reads CASGYREANIQYF. For the CDR3, the DNA is TGTGCCAGCGGTTACAGGGAGGCAAACATTCAGTACTTC.

This chain connects TRBV20-1 to TRBJ2-5; the D gene is possibly TRBD2 (6 bases). The CDR3 spans 15 residues. Germline assignment: CDR1 DFQATT and CDR2 SNEGSKA (reference sequence). Trimming removed 5 bases at V and 1 base at J, with 17 bases between. CDR3 sequence (DNA): TGCAGTGCTTACCACCCCGGGAGATCCCAAGAGACCCAGTACTTC. This translates into CSAYHPGRSQETQYF.

This clonotype showed up just a few times. As DNA, the CDR3 is TGTGCCACCAGTGAGGAGACTAGCGGGGTTTACAATGAGCAGTTCTTC. Amino acids: CATSEETSGVYNEQFF. This sequence joins TRBV24-1 and TRBJ2-1; 11 nucleotides align to TRBD2. The CDR3 is made up of 16 amino acids. The V and J ends lost 4 bases and 4 bases, in that order; junction bases with no gene match: 5. Germline lookup yields CDR1 KGHDR and CDR2 SFDVKD.

The chain is built from TRBV9 and TRBJ2-7; D uncertain. With 2 bases removed from V and 2 bases from J, the gap between germline ends came to 8 bases. Germline assignment: CDR1 SGDLS and CDR2 YYNGEE. The CDR3 is 13 residues long. CDR3 amino acids: CASSVRPTYEQYF. CDR3 DNA sequence: TGTGCCAGCAGCGTTCGACCTACCTACGAGCAGTACTTC.

The J gene is TRBJ2-5, the V gene TRBV29-1; 10 positions agree with TRBD2. The CDR3 runs 13 residues. With 7 bases clipped from V and 4 bases from J, the junction kept 6 bases outside the gene matches. Germline V gene data show CDR1 as SQVTM and CDR2 as ANQGSEA. CDR3 sequence: CSAEAGGAETQYF. The CDR3 nucleotides are TGCAGCGCCGAAGCGGGAGGGGCAGAGACCCAGTACTTC.

Ten or more counts support this clonotype. This chain links TRBV10-3 with TRBJ1-5; TRBD1 is a possible D gene (5 bases). Germline V CDR1 and CDR2: ENHRY, SYGVKD. The V and J ends lost 3 bases and 7 bases respectively, with 10 bases between them. This CDR3 region has 13 residues. The CDR3 is CAISDGGEQPQHF. DNA for the CDR3: TGTGCCATCAGTGATGGGGGTGAACAGCCCCAGCATTTT.

This chain uses TRBV5-1 with TRBJ2-5; D unresolved. The CDR3 has 15 amino acids. CDR1 SGHRS and CDR2 YFSETQ come from the germline V gene. Between the trimmed V and J ends, which lost 2 bases and 5 bases, there was a span of 16 bases. CDR3 nucleotide sequence: TGCGCCAGCAGCTTAGGAAGAATTACTCGTGAGACCCAGTACTTC. Translating gives CASSLGRITRETQYF.

This clonotype was observed a handful of times. The J gene is TRBJ2-1, the V gene TRBV4-3; 12 bases agree with TRBD2. The CDR3 runs 15 residues. V trimming: 4 bases; J trimming: 8 bases; junction bases outside the gene matches: 6. The germline V gene has CDR1 LGHNA and CDR2 YSLEER. CDR3 bases: TGCGCCAGCAGCCTTCGACTAGCGGGAGCGGATGAGCAGTTCTTC. Protein product: CASSLRLAGADEQFF.

This clonotype was found many times. The chain carries TRBV7-2 and TRBJ2-7; D uncertain. V lost 4 bases, J lost 4 bases, and 17 bases lay in between. CDR1 SGHTA and CDR2 FQGNSA come from the germline V gene. This CDR3 is 15 amino acids long. The CDR3 bases are TGTGCCAGCAGCTCTCTTTGGGGTGCTGGGTACGAGCAGTACTTC. It codes for CASSSLWGAGYEQYF.